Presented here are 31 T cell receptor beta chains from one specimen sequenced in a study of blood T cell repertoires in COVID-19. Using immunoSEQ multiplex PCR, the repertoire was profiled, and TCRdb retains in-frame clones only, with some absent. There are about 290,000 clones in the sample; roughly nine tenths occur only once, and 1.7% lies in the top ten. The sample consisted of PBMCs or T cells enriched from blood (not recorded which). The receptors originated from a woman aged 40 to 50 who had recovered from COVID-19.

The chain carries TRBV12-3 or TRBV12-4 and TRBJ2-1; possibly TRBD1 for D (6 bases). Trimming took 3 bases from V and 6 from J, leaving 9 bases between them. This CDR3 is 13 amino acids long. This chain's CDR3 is CASSFGGPNEQFF. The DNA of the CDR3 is TGTGCCAGCAGTTTTGGGGGCCCCAATGAGCAGTTCTTC.

The CDR3, as DNA: TGTGCCTGGAGTTTCGGGGGGTACAGAGAGCAGTACTTC. Residues: CAWSFGGYREQYF. The chain combines TRBV30 with TRBJ2-7, with TRBD2 matching 7 bases. Unmatched junction bases numbered 8, after V lost 2 bases and J lost 7 bases. Germline V gene data show CDR1 as GTSNPN and CDR2 as SVGIG (reference sequence). The CDR3 sequence is 13 residues long.

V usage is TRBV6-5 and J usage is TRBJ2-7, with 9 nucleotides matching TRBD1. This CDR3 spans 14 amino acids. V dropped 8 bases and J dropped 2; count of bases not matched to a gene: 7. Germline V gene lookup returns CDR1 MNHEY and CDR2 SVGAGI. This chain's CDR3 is CASATGGRTYEQYF. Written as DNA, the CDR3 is TGTGCCAGCGCTACAGGGGGCAGGACCTACGAGCAGTACTTC.

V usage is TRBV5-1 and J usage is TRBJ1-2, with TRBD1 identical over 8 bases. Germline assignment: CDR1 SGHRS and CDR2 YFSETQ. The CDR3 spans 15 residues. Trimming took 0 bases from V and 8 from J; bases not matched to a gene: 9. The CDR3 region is CASSLVYQDREGYTF. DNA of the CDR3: TGCGCCAGCAGCTTGGTATATCAGGACAGGGAGGGCTACACCTTC.

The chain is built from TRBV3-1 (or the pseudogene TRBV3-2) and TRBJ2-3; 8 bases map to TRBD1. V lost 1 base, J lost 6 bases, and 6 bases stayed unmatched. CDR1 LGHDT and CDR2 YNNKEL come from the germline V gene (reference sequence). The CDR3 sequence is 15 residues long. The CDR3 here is CASSQAHGQGDTQYF. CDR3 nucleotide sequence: TGTGCCAGCAGCCAAGCCCATGGACAGGGCGATACGCAGTATTTT.

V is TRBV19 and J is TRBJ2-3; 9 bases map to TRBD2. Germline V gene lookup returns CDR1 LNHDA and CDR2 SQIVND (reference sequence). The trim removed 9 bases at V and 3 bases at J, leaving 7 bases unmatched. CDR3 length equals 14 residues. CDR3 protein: CASKTSGPTDTQYF. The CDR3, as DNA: TGTGCCAGCAAGACTAGCGGACCGACAGATACGCAGTATTTT.

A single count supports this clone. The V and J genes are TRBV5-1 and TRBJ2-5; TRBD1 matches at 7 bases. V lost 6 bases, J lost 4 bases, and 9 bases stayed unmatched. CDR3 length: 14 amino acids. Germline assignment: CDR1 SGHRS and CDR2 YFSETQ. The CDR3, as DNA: TGCGCCAGCAAGATTTGGACAGGTCGAGAGACCCAGTACTTC. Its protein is CASKIWTGRETQYF.

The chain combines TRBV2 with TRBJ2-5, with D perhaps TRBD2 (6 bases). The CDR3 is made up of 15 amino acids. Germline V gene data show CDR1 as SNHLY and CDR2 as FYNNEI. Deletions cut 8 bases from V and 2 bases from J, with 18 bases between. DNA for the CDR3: TGTGCCAGCGACCTAAACTCGGGGGATCAAGAGACCCAGTACTTC. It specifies CASDLNSGDQETQYF. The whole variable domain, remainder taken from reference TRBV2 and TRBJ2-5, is EPEVTQTPSHQVTQMGQEVILRCVPISNHLYFYWYRQILGQKVEFLVSFYNNEISEKSEIFDDQFSVERPDGSNFTLKIRSTKLEDSAMYFCASDLNSGDQETQYFGPGTRLLVL.

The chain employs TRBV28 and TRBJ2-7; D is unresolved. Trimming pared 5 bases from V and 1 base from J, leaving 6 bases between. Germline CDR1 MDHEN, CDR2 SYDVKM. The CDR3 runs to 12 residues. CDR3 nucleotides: TGTGCCAGCAGTACTACGTCCTACGAGCAGTACTTC. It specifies CASSTTSYEQYF. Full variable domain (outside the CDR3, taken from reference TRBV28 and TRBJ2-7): DVKVTQSSRYLVKRTGEKVFLECVQDMDHENMFWYRQDPGLGLRLIYFSYDVKMKEKGDIPEGYSVSREKKERFSLILESASTNQTSMYLCASSTTSYEQYFGPGTRLTVT.

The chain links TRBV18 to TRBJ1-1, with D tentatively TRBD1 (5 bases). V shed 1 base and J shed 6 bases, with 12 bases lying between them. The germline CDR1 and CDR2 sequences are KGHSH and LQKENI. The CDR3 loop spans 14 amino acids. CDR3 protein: CASSPQGAASEAFF. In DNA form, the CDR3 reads TGTGCCAGCTCACCACAAGGGGCGGCTTCTGAAGCTTTCTTT.

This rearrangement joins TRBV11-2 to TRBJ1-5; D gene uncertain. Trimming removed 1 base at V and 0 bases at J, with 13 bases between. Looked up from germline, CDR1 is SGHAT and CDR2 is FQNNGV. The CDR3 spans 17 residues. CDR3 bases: TGTGCCAGCAGCTTAGCATCCAGATTTTATAGCAATCAGCCCCAGCATTTT. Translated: CASSLASRFYSNQPQHF.

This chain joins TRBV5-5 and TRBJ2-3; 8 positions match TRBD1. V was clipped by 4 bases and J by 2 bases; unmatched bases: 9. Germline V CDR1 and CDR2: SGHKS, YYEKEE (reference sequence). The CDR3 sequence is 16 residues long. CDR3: CASSDGQGWFTDTQYF. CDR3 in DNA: TGTGCCAGCAGCGACGGACAGGGTTGGTTCACAGATACGCAGTATTTT.

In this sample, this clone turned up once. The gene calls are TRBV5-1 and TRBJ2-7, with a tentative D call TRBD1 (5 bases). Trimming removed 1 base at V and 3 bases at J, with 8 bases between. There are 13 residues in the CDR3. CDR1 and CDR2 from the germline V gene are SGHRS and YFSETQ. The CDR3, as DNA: TGCGCCAGCAGCTTGCGCGACAGCTACGAGCAGTACTTC. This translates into CASSLRDSYEQYF.

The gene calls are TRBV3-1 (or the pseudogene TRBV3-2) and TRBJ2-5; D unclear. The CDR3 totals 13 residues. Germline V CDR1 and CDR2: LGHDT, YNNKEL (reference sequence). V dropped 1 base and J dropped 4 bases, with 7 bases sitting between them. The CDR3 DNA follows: TGTGCCAGCAGCCAAGGGGCGCGAGAGACCCAGTACTTC. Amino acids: CASSQGARETQYF.

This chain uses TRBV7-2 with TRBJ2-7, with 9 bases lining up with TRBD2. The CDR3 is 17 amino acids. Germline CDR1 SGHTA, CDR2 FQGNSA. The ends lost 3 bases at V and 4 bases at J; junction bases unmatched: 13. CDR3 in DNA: TGTGCCAGCAGCTTTAGCGGGAGTCTTTGGTGGGGGTACGAGCAGTACTTC. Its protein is CASSFSGSLWWGYEQYF.

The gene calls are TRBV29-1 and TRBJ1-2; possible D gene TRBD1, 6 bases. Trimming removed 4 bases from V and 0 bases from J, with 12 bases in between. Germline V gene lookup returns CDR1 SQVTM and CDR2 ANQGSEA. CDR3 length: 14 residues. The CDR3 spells CSVVGGRANYGYTF. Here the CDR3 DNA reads TGCAGCGTTGTGGGGGGGCGAGCTAACTATGGCTACACCTTC.

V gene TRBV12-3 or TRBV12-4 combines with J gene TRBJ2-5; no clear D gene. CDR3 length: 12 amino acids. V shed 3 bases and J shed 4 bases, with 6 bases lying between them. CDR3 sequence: CASSFYRETQYF. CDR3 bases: TGTGCCAGCAGTTTCTATAGAGAGACCCAGTACTTC.

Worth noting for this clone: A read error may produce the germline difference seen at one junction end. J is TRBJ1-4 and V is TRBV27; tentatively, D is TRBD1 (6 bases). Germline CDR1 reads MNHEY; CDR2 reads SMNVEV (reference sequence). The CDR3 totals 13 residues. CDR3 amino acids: CASSLSPYRGSPF. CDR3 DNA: TGTGCCAGCAGTTTATCCCCCTATAGGGGGTCCCCTTTT.

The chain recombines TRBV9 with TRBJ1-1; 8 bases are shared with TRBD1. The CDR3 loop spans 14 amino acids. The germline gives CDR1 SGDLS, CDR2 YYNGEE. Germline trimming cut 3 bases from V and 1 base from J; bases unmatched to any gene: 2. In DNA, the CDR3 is TGTGCCAGCAGCGCCGGGACAGGGAACACTGAAGCTTTCTTT. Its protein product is CASSAGTGNTEAFF.

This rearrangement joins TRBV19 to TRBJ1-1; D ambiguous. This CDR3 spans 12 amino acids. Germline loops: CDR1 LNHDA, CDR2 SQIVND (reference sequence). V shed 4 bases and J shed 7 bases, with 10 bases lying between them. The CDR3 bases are TGTGCCAGTAGTAGAGGGCAGAATGAAGCTTTCTTT. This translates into CASSRGQNEAFF.

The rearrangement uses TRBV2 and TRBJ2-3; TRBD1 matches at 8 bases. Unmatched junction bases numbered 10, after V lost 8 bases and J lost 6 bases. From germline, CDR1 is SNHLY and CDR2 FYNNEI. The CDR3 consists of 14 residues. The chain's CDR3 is CASYDRGDLDTQYF. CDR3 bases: TGTGCCAGCTATGACAGGGGAGATTTGGATACGCAGTATTTT.

The chain's CDR3 is CASSRPGLAGPGTGELFF. For the CDR3, the DNA is TGTGCCAGCAGCCGCCCGGGACTAGCGGGGCCCGGCACCGGGGAGCTGTTTTTT. The chain recombines TRBV7-2 with TRBJ2-2, with 13 bases fitting TRBD2. CDR1 is SGHTA and CDR2 is FQGNSA in the germline V gene. V lost 5 bases, J lost 4 bases, and 10 bases stayed unmatched. The CDR3 is 18 amino acids. The variable domain in full, with the rest retrieved from reference TRBV7-2 and TRBJ2-2, is GAGVSQSPSNKVTEKGKDVELRCDPISGHTALYWYRQSLGQGLEFLIYFQGNSAPDKSGLPSDRFSAERTGGSVSTLTIQRTQQEDSAVYLCASSRPGLAGPGTGELFFGEGSRLTVL.

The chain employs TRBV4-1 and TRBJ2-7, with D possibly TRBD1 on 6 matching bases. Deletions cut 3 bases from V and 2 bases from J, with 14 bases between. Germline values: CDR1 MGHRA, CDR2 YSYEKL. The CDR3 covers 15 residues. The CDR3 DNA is TGCGCCAGCAGCCACCTCCGGGACACCACCTACGAGCAGTACTTC. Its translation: CASSHLRDTTYEQYF.

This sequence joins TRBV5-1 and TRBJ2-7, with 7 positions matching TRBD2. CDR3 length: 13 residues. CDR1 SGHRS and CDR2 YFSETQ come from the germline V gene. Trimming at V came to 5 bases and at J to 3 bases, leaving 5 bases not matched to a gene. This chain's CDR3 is CASRPGLSYEQYF. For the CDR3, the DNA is TGCGCCAGCAGACCGGGACTAAGCTACGAGCAGTACTTC.

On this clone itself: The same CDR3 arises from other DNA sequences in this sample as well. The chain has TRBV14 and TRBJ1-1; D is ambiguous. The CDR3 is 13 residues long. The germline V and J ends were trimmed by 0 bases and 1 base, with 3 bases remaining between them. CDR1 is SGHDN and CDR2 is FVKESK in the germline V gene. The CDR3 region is CASSQDRNTEAFF. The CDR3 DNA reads TGTGCCAGCAGCCAAGACAGGAACACTGAAGCTTTCTTT.

CDR3 nucleotides: TGTGCCAGCAGCTTAGAAGCCCCCTTTAGGGACAGGGGGCAGAGGACTGAAGCTTTCTTT. Translated, it gives CASSLEAPFRDRGQRTEAFF. The gene calls are TRBV11-2 and TRBJ1-1; 12 bases fit TRBD1. The CDR3 runs 20 residues. The germline gives CDR1 SGHAT, CDR2 FQNNGV. V gave up 0 bases and J gave up 5 bases; unmatched junction bases: 16.

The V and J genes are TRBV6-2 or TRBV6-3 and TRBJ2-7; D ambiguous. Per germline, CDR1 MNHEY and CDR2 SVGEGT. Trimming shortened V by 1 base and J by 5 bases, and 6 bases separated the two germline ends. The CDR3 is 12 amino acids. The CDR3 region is CASSYLGHEQYF. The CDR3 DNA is TGTGCCAGCAGTTACTTGGGCCACGAGCAGTACTTC.

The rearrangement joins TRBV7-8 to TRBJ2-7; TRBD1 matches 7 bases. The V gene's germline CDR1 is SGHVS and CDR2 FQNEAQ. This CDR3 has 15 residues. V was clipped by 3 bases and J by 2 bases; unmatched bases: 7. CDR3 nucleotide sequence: TGTGCCAGCAGCTTTGGTGAGGGGGCTACCTACGAGCAGTACTTC. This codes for CASSFGEGATYEQYF.

The CDR3 nucleotides read TGTGCCAGCAGCCTTACAGAGAACACTGAAGCTTTCTTT. Its protein is CASSLTENTEAFF. The chain joins TRBV6-5 to TRBJ1-1; no firm D call. Trimming shortened V by 6 bases and J by 1 base, and 9 bases separated the two germline ends. Germline V gene data show CDR1 as MNHEY and CDR2 as SVGAGI. The CDR3 runs 13 residues.

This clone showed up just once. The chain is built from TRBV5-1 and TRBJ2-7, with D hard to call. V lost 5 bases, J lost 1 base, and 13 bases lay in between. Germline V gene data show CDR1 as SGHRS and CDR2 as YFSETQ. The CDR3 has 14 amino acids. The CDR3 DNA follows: TGCGCCAGCAGTACCCGGAGCGTTTCCTACGAGCAGTACTTC. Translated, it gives CASSTRSVSYEQYF. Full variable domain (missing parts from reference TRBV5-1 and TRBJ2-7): KAGVTQTPRYLIKTRGQQVTLSCSPISGHRSVSWYQQTPGQGLQFLFEYFSETQRNKGNFPGRFSGRQFSNSRSEMNVSTLELGDSALYLCASSTRSVSYEQYFGPGTRLTVT.

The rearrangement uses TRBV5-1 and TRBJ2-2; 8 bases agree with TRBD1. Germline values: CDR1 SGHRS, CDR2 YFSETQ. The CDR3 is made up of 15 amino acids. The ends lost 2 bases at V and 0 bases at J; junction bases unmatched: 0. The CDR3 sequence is CASSLQGANTGELFF. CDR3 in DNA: TGCGCCAGCAGCTTACAGGGGGCGAACACCGGGGAGCTGTTTTTT.